This T cell receptor (beta chain) was sequenced during a study of cytomegalovirus exposure and HLA in healthy donors. 60 Vbeta and 13 Jbeta primers were used in PCR. Sequenced by immunoSEQ multiplex PCR; TCRdb stores in-frame clones only, minus some. The sample table sets out around 140,000 clones. This CDR3 comprises 15 residues. The ends lost 7 bases at V and 4 bases at J; junction bases unmatched: 6. CDR1 SGHVS and CDR2 FQNEAQ come from the germline V gene. The chain employs TRBV7-8 and TRBJ2-2, with 10 bases that match TRBD2. The source is a woman in her 40s in good health and CMV-seronegative. What was sequenced was PBMCs. CDR3 in DNA: TGTGCCAGCAAACTAGCGGGGTATTCCACCGGGGAGCTGTTTTTT. Protein: CASKLAGYSTGELFF. Based on the CDR3 plus reference TRBV7-8 and TRBJ2-2, the full variable domain is GAGVSQSPRYKVAKRGQDVALRCDPISGHVSLFWYQQALGQGPEFLTYFQNEAQLDKSGLPSDRFFAERPEGSVSTLKIQRTQQEDSAVYLCASKLAGYSTGELFFGEGSRLTVL.